These 21 T cell receptor beta chains share one sample of origin, sequenced in a study of T cell responses to AZD1222 COVID-19 vaccine. TCRdb's copy holds only in-frame clones and misses some; the assay was immunoSEQ multiplex PCR. The table includes roughly 51,000 clones, about 86% detected once. Sequencing was performed on peripheral blood, taken 28 days after the second AZD1222 dose. Receptor source: an adult who received the AZD1222 COVID-19 vaccine.

This chain links TRBV18 with TRBJ2-1, with TRBD2 matching 16 bases. The V gene's germline CDR1 is KGHSH and CDR2 LQKENI. V dropped 6 bases and J dropped 10; count of bases not matched to a gene: 6. The CDR3 loop spans 15 amino acids. Here the CDR3 reads CASSLGLAGGEEQFF. For the CDR3, the DNA is TGTGCCAGCTCGCTGGGACTAGCGGGAGGGGAGGAGCAGTTCTTC. The complete variable domain, with remaining parts taken from reference TRBV18 and TRBJ2-1, reads NAGVMQNPRHLVRRRGQEARLRCSPMKGHSHVYWYRQLPEEGLKFMVYLQKENIIDESGMPKERFSAEFPKEGPSILRIQQVVRGDSAAYFCASSLGLAGGEEQFFGPGTRLTVL.

This clone turned up a few times. J is TRBJ2-2 and V is TRBV10-3; the D gene could be TRBD1 or TRBD2 (6 bases each). The CDR3 length is 16 residues. Germline V gene lookup returns CDR1 ENHRY and CDR2 SYGVKD. Trimming left V 4 bases short and J 6 bases short, with 18 bases between. This chain's CDR3 is CAISAGPRDNPGELFF. The CDR3 DNA reads as TGTGCCATCAGTGCCGGTCCGCGGGACAACCCCGGGGAGCTGTTTTTT.

This chain uses TRBV2 with TRBJ1-5, with 9 bases matching TRBD1. The germline CDR1 and CDR2 sequences are SNHLY and FYNNEI. This CDR3 is built from 15 residues. The V and J ends lost 6 bases and 7 bases, in that order; junction bases with no gene match: 10. The CDR3 sequence: CASSGGTGLGQPQHF. The CDR3 nucleotides are TGTGCCAGCAGCGGTGGGACAGGGCTAGGACAGCCCCAGCATTTT.

This clone was detected a few times. The V and J genes are TRBV7-3 and TRBJ1-1; tentatively, D is TRBD1 (5 bases). The CDR3 spans 13 residues. Germline V gene lookup returns CDR1 SGHTA and CDR2 FQGTGA. The V end was cut by 3 bases, the J end by 5 bases, with 10 bases between. CDR3: CASSFGALTEAFF. CDR3 DNA sequence: TGTGCCAGCAGCTTTGGGGCTTTGACTGAAGCTTTCTTT. The complete variable domain, with remaining parts taken from reference TRBV7-3 and TRBJ1-1, reads GAGVSQTPSNKVTEKGKYVELRCDPISGHTALYWYRQSLGQGPEFLIYFQGTGAADDSGLPNDRFFAVRPEGSVSTLKIQRTERGDSAVYLCASSFGALTEAFFGQGTRLTVV.

The rearrangement links TRBV28 to TRBJ2-2; D ambiguous. The CDR3 covers 13 residues. V was pared by 4 bases and J by 0 bases, with 3 bases between. Germline CDR1 is MDHEN and CDR2 is SYDVKM. CDR3 coding DNA: TGTGCCAGCAGTTCCCCGAACACCGGGGAGCTGTTTTTT. This encodes CASSSPNTGELFF.

There are a few counts of this clone. The chain employs TRBV4-1 and TRBJ2-7, with TRBD1 identical over 8 bases. The J segment lost 3 bases and the V segment lost 1 base, leaving 5 bases of the junction unmatched. Germline V gene lookup returns CDR1 MGHRA and CDR2 YSYEKL. The CDR3 totals 15 residues. The CDR3 region is CASSQAGTGHYEQYF. In nucleotides, the CDR3 is TGCGCCAGCAGCCAAGCTGGGACAGGACACTACGAGCAGTACTTC.

The chain's CDR3 is CASSPTARISGNTIYF. The CDR3, as DNA: TGTGCCAGCTCACCGACGGCCCGGATCTCTGGAAACACCATATATTTT. The V gene is TRBV18, the J gene TRBJ1-3; D unresolved. Trimming stripped 3 bases from V and 0 bases from J, with 12 bases between. CDR3 length equals 16 residues. Germline CDR1 KGHSH, CDR2 LQKENI.

This clone came up once. This chain uses TRBV27 with TRBJ1-1; 7 nucleotides align to TRBD1. CDR3 length equals 17 residues. Per germline, CDR1 MNHEY and CDR2 SMNVEV (reference sequence). The V segment lost 4 bases and the J segment 1 base; nucleotides outside the gene matches: 12. The CDR3 sequence is CASSSYPLGTANTEAFF. The CDR3 DNA is TGTGCCAGCAGTTCCTACCCCCTAGGGACAGCGAACACTGAAGCTTTCTTT.

This chain joins TRBV11-2 and TRBJ2-3; tentatively, D is TRBD1 (5 bases). The germline V and J ends were trimmed by 2 bases and 2 bases, with 14 bases remaining between them. This CDR3 is 16 amino acids long. Germline V gives CDR1 SGHAT, CDR2 FQNNGV. CDR3 protein: CASSLRGDRATDTQYF. Here the CDR3 DNA reads TGTGCCAGCAGCTTACGTGGAGACAGAGCCACAGATACGCAGTATTTT.

This clone was seen a few times. The chain has TRBV9 and TRBJ1-4, with D possibly TRBD1 on 6 matching bases. Per germline, CDR1 SGDLS and CDR2 YYNGEE. Deletions cut 3 bases from V and 3 bases from J, with 9 bases between. There are 14 residues in the CDR3. This CDR3 reads CASSAGAANEKLFF. For the CDR3, the DNA is TGTGCCAGCAGCGCAGGGGCGGCTAATGAAAAACTGTTTTTT.

The rearrangement joins TRBV28 to TRBJ2-3; 15 nucleotides line up with TRBD2. Germline CDR1 reads MDHEN; CDR2 reads SYDVKM. The V and J ends lost 4 bases and 8 bases, in that order; junction bases with no gene match: 7. The CDR3 contains 16 residues. CDR3 bases: TGTGCCAGCAGTTCGGGACTAGCGGGAGGTTGGGGTACGCAGTATTTT. Protein: CASSSGLAGGWGTQYF.

The V and J genes are TRBV19 and TRBJ2-1; 8 bases map to TRBD2. This CDR3 comprises 17 residues. Per the germline V gene, CDR1 is LNHDA and CDR2 is SQIVND (reference sequence). The ends lost 7 bases at V and 3 bases at J; junction bases unmatched: 14. The CDR3 DNA reads as TGTGCCAGTAACCCGAGCGGAGCGGGAGCCTACTACAATGAGCAGTTCTTC. This gives the protein CASNPSGAGAYYNEQFF.

CDR3 nucleotides: TGTGCCAGCAGCTTGGGGACAGCGATCTATGGCTACACCTTC. Translating it yields CASSLGTAIYGYTF. The chain combines TRBV5-6 with TRBJ1-2, with a possible D match to TRBD1 (6 bases). Deletions cut 0 bases from V and 4 bases from J, with 10 bases between. This CDR3 contains 14 residues. CDR1 SGHDT and CDR2 YYEEEE come from the germline V gene.

The chain links TRBV7-8 to TRBJ1-4; 8 nucleotides align to TRBD1. The CDR3 has 17 residues. The trim removed 3 bases at V and 8 bases at J, leaving 14 bases unmatched. Germline loops: CDR1 SGHVS, CDR2 FQNEAQ. CDR3 in amino acids: CASSFILQATGEEKLFF. The CDR3 nucleotides read TGTGCCAGCAGCTTCATCCTTCAGGCGACAGGGGAGGAAAAACTGTTTTTT. Full variable domain (remainder filled in from reference TRBV7-8 and TRBJ1-4): GAGVSQSPRYKVAKRGQDVALRCDPISGHVSLFWYQQALGQGPEFLTYFQNEAQLDKSGLPSDRFFAERPEGSVSTLKIQRTQQEDSAVYLCASSFILQATGEEKLFFGSGTQLSVL.

The chain recombines TRBV24-1 with TRBJ2-5; TRBD2 aligns across 7 bases. Germline CDR1 and CDR2: KGHDR and SFDVKD. Trimming at V came to 3 bases and at J to 5 bases, leaving 5 bases not matched to a gene. There are 14 residues in the CDR3. The CDR3 DNA is TGTGCCACCAGTGATCGGAAGGGAGGGGAGACCCAGTACTTC. This encodes CATSDRKGGETQYF.

This chain connects TRBV28 to TRBJ1-1; D remains unclear. CDR1 is MDHEN and CDR2 is SYDVKM in the germline V gene. V was pared by 7 bases and J by 8 bases, with 17 bases between. This CDR3 spans 13 amino acids. The CDR3 protein is CASKASLGREAFF. CDR3 DNA sequence: TGTGCCAGCAAGGCCTCGCTGGGAAGGGAAGCTTTCTTT.

The chain recombines TRBV4-2 with TRBJ1-1, with a weak D call TRBD1 (6 bases). The germline V gene encodes CDR1 LGHNA and CDR2 YNFKEQ. This CDR3 has 15 amino acids. V was clipped by 0 bases and J by 4 bases, with 12 bases between them. The CDR3 bases are TGTGCCAGCAGCCAAGATCTTGAGGGGGGCACTGAAGCTTTCTTT. Translating it yields CASSQDLEGGTEAFF.

This clone turned up a few times. The chain couples TRBV7-9 to TRBJ2-7; TRBD2 matches 10 bases. With 6 bases clipped from V and 1 base from J, the junction kept 3 bases outside the gene matches. The germline CDR1 and CDR2 sequences are SEHNR and FQNEAQ (reference sequence). CDR3 length: 14 residues. The CDR3 is CASSRTSGSYEQYF. Here the CDR3 DNA reads TGTGCCAGCAGTAGGACTAGCGGATCCTACGAGCAGTACTTC.

This chain uses TRBV7-2 with TRBJ1-3; 8 bases agree with TRBD1. Germline assignment: CDR1 SGHTA and CDR2 FQGNSA. CDR3 size: 16 residues. Trimming at V came to 5 bases and at J to 4 bases, leaving 10 bases not matched to a gene. The CDR3 sequence: CASSPQPDRGGNTIYF. The CDR3 DNA follows: TGTGCCAGCAGCCCGCAACCCGACAGGGGAGGAAACACCATATATTTT.

The gene calls are TRBV10-3 and TRBJ2-7; D perhaps matches TRBD1 (5 bases). This CDR3 region has 14 residues. V was trimmed by 2 bases and J by 3 bases, leaving 11 bases between them. The germline V gene has CDR1 ENHRY and CDR2 SYGVKD. CDR3 nucleotide sequence: TGTGCCATCAGTGAGGCGCAGGGAAACTACGAGCAGTACTTC. Protein sequence: CAISEAQGNYEQYF.

The rearrangement uses TRBV3-1 (or the pseudogene TRBV3-2) and TRBJ1-6; D perhaps matches TRBD1 (5 bases). The ends were cut back, 4 bases at V and 9 bases at J, with 19 bases in the middle. The germline V gene encodes CDR1 LGHDT and CDR2 YNNKEL (reference sequence). The CDR3 contains 16 residues. The CDR3 region is CASSPSDGGGGSPLHF. The CDR3 DNA reads TGTGCCAGCAGCCCCTCCGATGGCGGGGGAGGTTCACCCCTCCACTTT.